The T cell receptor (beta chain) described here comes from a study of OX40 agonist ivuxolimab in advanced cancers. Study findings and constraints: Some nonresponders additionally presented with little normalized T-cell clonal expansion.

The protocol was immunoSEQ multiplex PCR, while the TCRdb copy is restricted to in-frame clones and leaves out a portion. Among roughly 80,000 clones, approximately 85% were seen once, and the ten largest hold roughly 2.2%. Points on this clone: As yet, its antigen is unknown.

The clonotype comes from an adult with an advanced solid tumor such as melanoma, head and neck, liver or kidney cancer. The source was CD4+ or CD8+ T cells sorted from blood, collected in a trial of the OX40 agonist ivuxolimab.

The CDR3 is CASSAGGGFGSGANVLTF. The CDR3 nucleotides are TGTGCCAGCAGCGCGGGGGGAGGTTTTGGCTCTGGGGCCAACGTCCTGACTTTC. The chain links TRBV9 to TRBJ2-6; 7 nucleotides match TRBD2. In germline, CDR1 is SGDLS, CDR2 YYNGEE. Trimming took 3 bases from V and 0 from J; bases not matched to a gene: 9. This CDR3 is built from 18 residues.